This entry is about one T cell receptor (beta chain). The antigen is not known. The sample comes from a study of graft-versus-host responses after intestinal transplantation. About the study: Multivisceral, liver-intestinal, or isolated intestinal transplants were given to recipients. Among the recipients, all got anti-thymocyte globulin induction and then tacrolimus and steroids for around three years.

Measured with immunoSEQ multiplex PCR; TCRdb has only the in-frame clones, and not every one. This table has tens of thousands of clones, less than 95% appearing once. The CDR3 extends over 15 amino acids. The V gene's germline CDR1 is MNHEY and CDR2 SMNVEV (reference sequence). V lost 0 bases and J lost 2, with 8 bases in between. The chain employs TRBV27 and TRBJ1-5; no firm D call. Specimen: unstimulated CD8+ T cells sorted from spleen or lymph node cells, collected before intestinal transplant. The clonotype comes from a human donor who received an intestinal transplant. CDR3 loop: CASSLSWLGNQPQHF. In nucleotides, the CDR3 is TGTGCCAGCAGTTTATCGTGGCTAGGCAATCAGCCCCAGCATTTT.